This TCR beta chain was identified during a study of T-cell memory formation after mild COVID-19 (dated by TCRdb to the early 2020s). Some background on the complete study: Most TCR sequence clusters were specific to one of the two donors. The cohort comprised two young, previously healthy adult volunteers, one female and one male. Longitudinal TCRalpha and TCRbeta repertoire sequencing tracked T-cell clones expanding and contracting after mild COVID-19 in a couple of donors.

Ficoll-Paque density gradient centrifugation was the method used to isolate PBMCs. Sequenced using an Illumina NovaSeq 6000. cDNA libraries for TCRalpha and TCRbeta were prepared by 5'RACE using constant-segment primers, with sample barcodes and unique molecular identifiers added. Trizol reagent was used to extract RNA from every sample. The libraries were amplified in two PCR steps, and the second step added a second sample barcode and Illumina TruSeq adapters. Sequencing of libraries was performed on an Illumina NovaSeq with 2 x 150 bp paired-end reads. The authors processed their data as follows. Reads were demultiplexed and collapsed into UMI-guided consensus sequences with migec v1.2.7. With mixcr v2.1.11, UMI consensuses were aligned to TRA and TRB V and J templates and assembled into clonotypes. A clonotype was counted as expanded or contracted only if both edgeR and NoisET called the change significant, with noise models trained on biological replicates. For edgeR calls, the thresholds were a false discovery rate-adjusted p below 0.01 and a log2 fold-change of 1. As an exploratory analysis of dynamics, max-normalized trajectories of the 1000 most abundant clonotypes were examined with PCA combined with hierarchical clustering. Each responding clone was given a CD4 or CD8 phenotype based on the CD4+ and CD8+ repertoires, which had been sequenced separately. TCRdb's own reprocessing of the public reads used fastp at Q25 and MiXCR and kept productive beta chains. A single entry per CDR3 protein holds the most common genes and DNA from its merged rows. The V and J calls and clone size are TCRdb's, not the authors'. Within this sample are a few hundred thousand distinct CDR3 sequences, with about an eighth of them counted one time only. Jointly, the top ten make up approximately 20% of the sample.

This clonotype was counted only a few times. Its antigen has not been determined. No clone much larger than this one lies a single base away; base qualities are absent. The paper as a whole reports these results and caveats: Whether the second-wave clones peaking on day 37 were SARS-CoV-2 specific was not confirmed. Some responding clones were detected in pre-infection memory, which suggested that pre-existing cross-reactive memory T cells had joined the SARS-CoV-2 response. Contracting CD4+ clones were found mainly in CM and EM memory subsets, while CD8+ clones were enriched in EMRA. From day 15 to 85, contracting clones showed balanced CD4/CD8 phenotypes, whereas a second wave of clones that expanded from day 15 to 37 leaned towards CD4+. Only a couple of mild cases were covered in the study, and larger cohorts including severe cases with pre-infection samples were considered necessary.

Cut back by 2 bases and 7 bases, the V and J ends lie 15 bases apart. Taken from cysteine to phenylalanine, the CDR3 has 14 residues. The read is trimmed to its CDR3 DNA, 42 bases read in frame from base 1. CDR1 and CDR2, per the germline V gene, are MNHEY and SVGEGT. What was sequenced was PBMCs or a T cell subset sorted from them (not recorded which). The rearranged segments are TRBV6-2 or TRBV6-3 and TRBJ2-7; no D gene call is confident. The TCR was taken from a man younger than 35 who had mild COVID-19 (a few samples of this study predate the infection). The sample titles of this study are shuffled in the database, so cell type and time point are left out; the donor was told from shared clones. The CDR3 here reads CASSYEVGLGEQYF. The nucleotide sequence is TGTGCCAGCAGTTACGAGGTTGGTCTGGGGGAGCAGTACTTC.